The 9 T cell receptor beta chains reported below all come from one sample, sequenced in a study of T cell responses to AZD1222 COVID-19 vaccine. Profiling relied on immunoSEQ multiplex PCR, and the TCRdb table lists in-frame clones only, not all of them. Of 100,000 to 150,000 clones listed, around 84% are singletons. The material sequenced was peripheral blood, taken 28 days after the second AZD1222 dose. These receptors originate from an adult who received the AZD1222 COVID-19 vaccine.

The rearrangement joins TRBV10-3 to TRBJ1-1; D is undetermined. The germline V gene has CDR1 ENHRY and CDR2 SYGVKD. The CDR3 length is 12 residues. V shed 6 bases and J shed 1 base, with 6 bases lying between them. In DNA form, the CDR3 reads TGTGCCATCAGACGGGCGAACACTGAAGCTTTCTTT. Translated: CAIRRANTEAFF.

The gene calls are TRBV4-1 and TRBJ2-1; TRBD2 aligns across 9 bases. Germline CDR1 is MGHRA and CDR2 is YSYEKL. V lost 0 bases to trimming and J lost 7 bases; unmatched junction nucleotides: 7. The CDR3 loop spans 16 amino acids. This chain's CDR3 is CASSQDRERGENEQFF. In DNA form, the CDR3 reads TGCGCCAGCAGCCAAGATCGGGAGCGGGGGGAGAATGAGCAGTTCTTC.

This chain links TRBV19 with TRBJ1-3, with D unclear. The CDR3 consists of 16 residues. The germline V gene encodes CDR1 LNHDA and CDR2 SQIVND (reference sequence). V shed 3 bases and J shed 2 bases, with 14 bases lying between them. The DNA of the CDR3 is TGTGCCAGTAGTATTGCAGGCGTTTTTACTGGAAACACCATATATTTT. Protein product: CASSIAGVFTGNTIYF. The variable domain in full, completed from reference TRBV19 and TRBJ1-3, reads DGGITQSPKYLFRKEGQNVTLSCEQNLNHDAMYWYRQDPGQGLRLIYYSQIVNDFQKGDIAEGYSVSREKKESFPLTVTSAQKNPTAFYLCASSIAGVFTGNTIYFGEGSWLTVV.

The CDR3 region has the DNA TGTGCCAGTAGAGTGAAGGGGGCGTCTATATATGGCTACACCTTC. As protein: CASRVKGASIYGYTF. This chain joins TRBV19 and TRBJ1-2; TRBD1 aligns across 7 bases. V shed 6 bases, J shed 5 bases, and the junction held 12 bases outside the gene matches. The CDR3 covers 15 residues. Germline-derived CDR1 and CDR2 are LNHDA and SQIVND (reference sequence).

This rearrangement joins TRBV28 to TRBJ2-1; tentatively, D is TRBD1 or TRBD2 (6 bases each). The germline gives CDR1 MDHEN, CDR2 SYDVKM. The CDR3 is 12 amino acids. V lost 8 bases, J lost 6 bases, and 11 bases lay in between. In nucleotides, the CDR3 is TGTGCCAGCCGAGGAGGGGGCAATGAGCAGTTCTTC. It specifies CASRGGGNEQFF.

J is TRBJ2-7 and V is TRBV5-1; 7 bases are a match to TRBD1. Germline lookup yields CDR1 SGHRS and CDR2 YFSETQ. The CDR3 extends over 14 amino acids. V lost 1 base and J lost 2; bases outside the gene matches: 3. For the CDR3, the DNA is TGCGCCAGCAGCTTGAGGGACAGTACCTACGAGCAGTACTTC. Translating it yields CASSLRDSTYEQYF.

The CDR3 reads CASSLSTLRNQPQHF. The CDR3 DNA is TGTGCCAGCAGCCTATCGACGCTGCGCAATCAGCCCCAGCATTTT. The chain combines TRBV3-1 (or the pseudogene TRBV3-2) with TRBJ1-5; no clear D. Trimming removed 4 bases at V and 2 bases at J, with 12 bases between. Germline lookup yields CDR1 LGHDT and CDR2 YNNKEL (reference sequence). The CDR3 spans 15 residues.

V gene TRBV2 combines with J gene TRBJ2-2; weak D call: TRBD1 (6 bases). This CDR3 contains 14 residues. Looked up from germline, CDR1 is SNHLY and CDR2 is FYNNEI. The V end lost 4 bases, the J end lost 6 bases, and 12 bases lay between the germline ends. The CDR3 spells CASSGTVLAGELFF. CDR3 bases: TGTGCCAGCAGTGGGACAGTATTAGCCGGGGAGCTGTTTTTT.

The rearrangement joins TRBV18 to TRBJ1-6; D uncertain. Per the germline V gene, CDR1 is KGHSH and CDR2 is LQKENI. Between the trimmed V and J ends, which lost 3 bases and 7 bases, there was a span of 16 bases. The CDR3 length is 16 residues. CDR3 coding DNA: TGTGCCAGCTCACCCAATTCTCGGCAGGAAAATTCACCCCTCCACTTT. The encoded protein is CASSPNSRQENSPLHF. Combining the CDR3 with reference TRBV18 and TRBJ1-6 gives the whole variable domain NAGVMQNPRHLVRRRGQEARLRCSPMKGHSHVYWYRQLPEEGLKFMVYLQKENIIDESGMPKERFSAEFPKEGPSILRIQQVVRGDSAAYFCASSPNSRQENSPLHFGNGTRLTVT.